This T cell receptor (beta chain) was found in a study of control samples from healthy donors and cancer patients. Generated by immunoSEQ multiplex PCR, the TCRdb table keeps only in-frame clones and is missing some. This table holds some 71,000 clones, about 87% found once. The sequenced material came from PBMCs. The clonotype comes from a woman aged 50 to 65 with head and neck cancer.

The CDR3 reads CSVPGQGGVAEAFF. For the CDR3, the DNA is TGCAGCGTACCCGGACAGGGGGGGGTAGCTGAAGCTTTCTTT. This chain uses TRBV29-1 with TRBJ1-1; 10 positions agree with TRBD1. There are 14 residues in the CDR3. In germline, CDR1 is SQVTM, CDR2 ANQGSEA. The V segment lost 6 bases and the J segment 6 bases; nucleotides outside the gene matches: 10.